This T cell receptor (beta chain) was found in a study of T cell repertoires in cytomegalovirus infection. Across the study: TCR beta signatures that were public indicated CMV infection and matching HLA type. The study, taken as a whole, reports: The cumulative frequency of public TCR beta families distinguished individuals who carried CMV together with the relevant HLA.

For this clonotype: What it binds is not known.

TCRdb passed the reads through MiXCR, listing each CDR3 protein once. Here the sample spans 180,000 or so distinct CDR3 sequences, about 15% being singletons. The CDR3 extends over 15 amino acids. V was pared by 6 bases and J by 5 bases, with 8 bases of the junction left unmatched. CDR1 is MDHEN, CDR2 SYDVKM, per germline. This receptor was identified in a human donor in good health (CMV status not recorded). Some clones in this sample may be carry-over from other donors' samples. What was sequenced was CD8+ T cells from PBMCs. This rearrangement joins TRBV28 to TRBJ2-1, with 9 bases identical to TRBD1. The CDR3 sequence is CASSLRTGADNEQFF. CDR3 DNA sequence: TGTGCCAGCAGCCTTAGGACAGGGGCGGACAATGAGCAGTTCTTC. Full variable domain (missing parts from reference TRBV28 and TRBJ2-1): DVKVTQSSRYLVKRTGEKVFLECVQDMDHENMFWYRQDPGLGLRLIYFSYDVKMKEKGDIPEGYSVSREKKERFSLILESASTNQTSMYLCASSLRTGADNEQFFGPGTRLTVL.